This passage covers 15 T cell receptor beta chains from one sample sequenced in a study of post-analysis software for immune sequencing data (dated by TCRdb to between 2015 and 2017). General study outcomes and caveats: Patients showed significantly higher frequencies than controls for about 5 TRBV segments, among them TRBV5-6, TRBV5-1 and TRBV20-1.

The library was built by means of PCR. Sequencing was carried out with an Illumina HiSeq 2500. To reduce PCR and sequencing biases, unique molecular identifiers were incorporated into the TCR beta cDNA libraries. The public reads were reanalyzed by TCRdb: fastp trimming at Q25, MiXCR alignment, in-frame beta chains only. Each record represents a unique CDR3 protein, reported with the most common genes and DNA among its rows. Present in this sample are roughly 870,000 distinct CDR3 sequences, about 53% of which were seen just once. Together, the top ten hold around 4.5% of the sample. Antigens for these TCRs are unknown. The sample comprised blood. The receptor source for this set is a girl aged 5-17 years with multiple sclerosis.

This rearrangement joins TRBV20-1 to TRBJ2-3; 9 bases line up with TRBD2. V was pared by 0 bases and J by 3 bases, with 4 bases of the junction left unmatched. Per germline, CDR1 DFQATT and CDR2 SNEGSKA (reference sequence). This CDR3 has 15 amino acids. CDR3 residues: CSARDPSGVTDTQYF. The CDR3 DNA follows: TGCAGTGCTAGAGATCCTAGCGGGGTTACAGATACGCAGTATTTT.

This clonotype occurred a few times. CDR3 DNA: TGCAGTGCTAGAGGGGGGGTAGCGGGGACCTACGAGCAGTACTTC. Its protein is CSARGGVAGTYEQYF. The chain employs TRBV20-1 and TRBJ2-4, with 8 bases that match TRBD2. Near its end, the DNA agrees better with TRBJ2-7, so the J call may be wrong. Germline lookup yields CDR1 DFQATT and CDR2 SNEGSKA (reference sequence). CDR3 length equals 15 residues.

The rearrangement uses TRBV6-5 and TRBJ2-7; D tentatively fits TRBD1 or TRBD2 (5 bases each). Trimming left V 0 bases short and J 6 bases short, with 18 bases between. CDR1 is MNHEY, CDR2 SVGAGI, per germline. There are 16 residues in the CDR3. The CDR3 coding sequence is TGTGCCAGCAGTTACTCGCCGTCCGGGGCCCCCTCCGAGCAGTACTTC. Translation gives CASSYSPSGAPSEQYF.

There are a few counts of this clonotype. The CDR3, as DNA: TGCGCCAGCAGCTTCGACTGGCAAGAGACCCAGTACTTC. Translation: CASSFDWQETQYF. The chain combines TRBV5-1 with TRBJ2-5; the D is unclear. The ends were cut back, 2 bases at V and 2 bases at J, with 7 bases in the middle. There are 13 residues in the CDR3. CDR1 and CDR2 (germline): SGHRS, YFSETQ.

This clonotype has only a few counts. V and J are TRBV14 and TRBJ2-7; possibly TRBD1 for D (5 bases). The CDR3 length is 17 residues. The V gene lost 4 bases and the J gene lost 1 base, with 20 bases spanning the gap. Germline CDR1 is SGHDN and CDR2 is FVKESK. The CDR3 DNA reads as TGTGCCAGCAGCCTCCATCCCTTGGCAGGGATTTCCTACGAGCAGTACTTC. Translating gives CASSLHPLAGISYEQYF.

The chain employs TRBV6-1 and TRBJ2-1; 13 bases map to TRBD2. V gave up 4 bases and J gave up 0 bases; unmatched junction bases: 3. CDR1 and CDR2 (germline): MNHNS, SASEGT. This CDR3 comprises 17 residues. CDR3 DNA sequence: TGTGCCAGCAGTGGGGGGACTAGCGGGGTCTCCTACAATGAGCAGTTCTTC. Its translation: CASSGGTSGVSYNEQFF.

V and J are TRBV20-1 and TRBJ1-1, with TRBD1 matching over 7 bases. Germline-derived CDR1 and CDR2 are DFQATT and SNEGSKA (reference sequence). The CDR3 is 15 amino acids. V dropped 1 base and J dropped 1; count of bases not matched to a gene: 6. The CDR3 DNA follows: TGCAGTGCTAGAGCGATACAGGGGAGGAACACTGAAGCTTTCTTT. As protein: CSARAIQGRNTEAFF.

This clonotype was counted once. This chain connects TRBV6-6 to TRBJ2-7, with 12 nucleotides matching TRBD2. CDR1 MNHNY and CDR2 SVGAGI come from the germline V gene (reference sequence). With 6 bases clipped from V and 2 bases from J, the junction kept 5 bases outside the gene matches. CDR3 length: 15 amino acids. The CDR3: CASSQTSGRTYEQYF. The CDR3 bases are TGTGCCAGCAGCCAAACTAGCGGGAGGACCTACGAGCAGTACTTC.

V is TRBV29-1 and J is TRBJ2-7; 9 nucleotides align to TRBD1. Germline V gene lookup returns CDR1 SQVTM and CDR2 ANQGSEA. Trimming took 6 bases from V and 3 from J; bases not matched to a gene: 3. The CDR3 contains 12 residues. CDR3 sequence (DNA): TGCAGCGTCAGACAGGGGGTCTACGAGCAGTACTTC. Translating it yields CSVRQGVYEQYF.

The CDR3 DNA reads as TGTGCCAGCAGTGAATGGGACAGGGCTCCAGAGACCCAGTACTTC. This translates into CASSEWDRAPETQYF. J is TRBJ2-5 and V is TRBV25-1; TRBD1 agrees at 9 bases. There are 15 residues in the CDR3. The ends lost 1 base at V and 4 bases at J; junction bases unmatched: 4. CDR1 MGHDK and CDR2 SYGVNS come from the germline V gene.

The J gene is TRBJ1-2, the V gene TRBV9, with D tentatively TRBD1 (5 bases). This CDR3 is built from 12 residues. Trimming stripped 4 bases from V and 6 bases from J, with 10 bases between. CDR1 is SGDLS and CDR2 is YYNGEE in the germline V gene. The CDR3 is CASSLPRDGYTF. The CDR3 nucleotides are TGTGCCAGCAGCTTACCCAGGGATGGCTACACCTTC.

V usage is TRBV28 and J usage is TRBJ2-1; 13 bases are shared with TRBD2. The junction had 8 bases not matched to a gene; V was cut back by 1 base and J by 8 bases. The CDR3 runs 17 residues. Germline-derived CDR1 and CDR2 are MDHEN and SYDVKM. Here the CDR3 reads CASSLSGGGLAGYEQFF. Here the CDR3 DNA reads TGTGCCAGCAGTTTATCAGGGGGGGGACTAGCGGGATATGAGCAGTTCTTC.

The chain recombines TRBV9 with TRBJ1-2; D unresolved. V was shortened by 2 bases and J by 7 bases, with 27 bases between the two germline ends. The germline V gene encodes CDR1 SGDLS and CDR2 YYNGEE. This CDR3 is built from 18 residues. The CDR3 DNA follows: TGTGCCAGCAGCGTGTTAGATCTATCCTTAAGATCAAGCAGTGGCTACACCTTC. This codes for CASSVLDLSLRSSSGYTF.

The CDR3 loop reads CASSGQGVSRYGYTF. The CDR3 DNA is TGTGCCTCGTCCGGACAGGGGGTATCGCGCTATGGCTACACCTTC. V is TRBV30 and J is TRBJ1-2; 10 bases map to TRBD1. The CDR3 is made up of 15 amino acids. Trimming removed 7 bases from V and 4 bases from J; junction bases left unmatched: 12. CDR1 is GTSNPN and CDR2 is SVGIG in the germline V gene (reference sequence).

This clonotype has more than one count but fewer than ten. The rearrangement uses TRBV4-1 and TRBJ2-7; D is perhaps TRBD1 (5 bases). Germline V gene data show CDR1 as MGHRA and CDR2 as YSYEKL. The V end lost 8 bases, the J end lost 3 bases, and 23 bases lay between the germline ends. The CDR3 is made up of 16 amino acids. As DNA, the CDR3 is TGCGCCAGCGGCCCGTTTGTAGGGCAGGGTATCTACGAGCAGTACTTC. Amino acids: CASGPFVGQGIYEQYF.